The 8 T cell receptor beta chains below all came from one sample that was sequenced in a study of cytomegalovirus exposure and HLA in healthy donors. In the PCR, 60 Vbeta and 13 Jbeta primers were used. The data were produced by immunoSEQ multiplex PCR, yet TCRdb's version contains in-frame clones alone and is incomplete. The sample includes 150,000 to 200,000 clones, 77% of them seen just once. Sequences were obtained from PBMCs. The receptors shown here come from a young woman in good health and CMV-seronegative.

V gene TRBV7-8 combines with J gene TRBJ2-6, with 13 bases fitting TRBD2. J was trimmed by 0 bases and V by 4 bases; bases with no gene match: 3. Germline CDR1 reads SGHVS; CDR2 reads FQNEAQ. This CDR3 is 18 amino acids long. The CDR3 region is CASSSRLAGGSGANVLTF. CDR3 bases: TGTGCCAGCAGCTCAAGACTAGCGGGGGGCTCTGGGGCCAACGTCCTGACTTTC.

This sequence joins TRBV7-9 and TRBJ1-5; the D gene is possibly TRBD1 (6 bases). Germline CDR1 SEHNR, CDR2 FQNEAQ (reference sequence). Trimming removed 1 base at V and 5 bases at J, with 6 bases between. This CDR3 is built from 13 residues. The CDR3 DNA follows: TGTGCCAGCAGCTTAGAGGGGGATCAGCCCCAGCATTTT. This translates into CASSLEGDQPQHF.

V and J are TRBV6-5 and TRBJ1-3, with a possible D match to TRBD1 (6 bases). V dropped 6 bases and J dropped 2 bases, with 14 bases sitting between them. CDR3 size: 15 residues. Germline V lookup: CDR1 MNHEY, CDR2 SVGAGI. CDR3 DNA sequence: TGTGCCAGCAGGGAATACAGGGCTGCTGGAAACACCATATATTTT. Translating gives CASREYRAAGNTIYF.

Only a few counts were recorded for this clone. The J gene is TRBJ2-5, the V gene TRBV27; possibly TRBD2 for D (5 bases). CDR1 and CDR2 (germline): MNHEY, SMNVEV (reference sequence). Deletions cut 5 bases from V and 1 base from J, with 17 bases between. The CDR3 is made up of 16 amino acids. For the CDR3, the DNA is TGTGCCAGCAGTAGCGGACTTGCCACCGGCCAAGAGACCCAGTACTTC. Its protein is CASSSGLATGQETQYF.

This chain links TRBV27 with TRBJ2-1, with TRBD2 matching 12 bases. The trim removed 11 bases at V and 9 bases at J, leaving 5 bases unmatched. The CDR3 is made up of 12 amino acids. CDR1 is MNHEY, CDR2 SMNVEV, per germline (reference sequence). CDR3 sequence: CASTLAGGEQFF. DNA for the CDR3: TGTGCCTCCACACTAGCGGGAGGTGAGCAGTTCTTC.

This chain connects TRBV25-1 to TRBJ1-1; D is unresolved. V lost 7 bases and J lost 1, with 10 bases in between. The length of the CDR3 is 13 residues. Germline CDR1 reads MGHDK; CDR2 reads SYGVNS. CDR3 protein: CASTEASNTEAFF. The CDR3 bases are TGTGCCAGCACTGAGGCTTCGAACACTGAAGCTTTCTTT.

A single count supports this clone. The gene calls are TRBV19 and TRBJ2-3, with 10 nucleotides matching TRBD2. Germline V lookup: CDR1 LNHDA, CDR2 SQIVND (reference sequence). The CDR3 has 16 amino acids. V dropped 4 bases and J dropped 9; count of bases not matched to a gene: 13. CDR3 DNA: TGTGCCAGTAGTAGAGCTAGCGGGAGCCCATGGGGCACGCAGTATTTT. It is translated as CASSRASGSPWGTQYF.

The chain combines TRBV7-3 with TRBJ2-3; no reliable D call. Trimming took off 5 bases at V and 2 bases at J, with 5 bases between the two ends. The germline V gene encodes CDR1 SGHTA and CDR2 FQGTGA. This CDR3 comprises 12 residues. The DNA of the CDR3 is TGTGCCAGCAGCCAATCCACAGATACGCAGTATTTT. Protein: CASSQSTDTQYF.